This T cell receptor beta chain was captured by sequencing in a study of blood T cells in healthy people across ages. This clonotype turned up a few times. For the second PCR, which ran for roughly 7 to 11 cycles, a sample-barcoded 5' primer and a J-beta primer mix were used. TCRdb analysed the 5' RACE reads with MiXCR anew, one entry per CDR3 protein. This table holds about 970,000 distinct CDR3 sequences, roughly 51% found once. Germline assignment: CDR1 SGHRS and CDR2 YFSETQ. The CDR3 is made up of 16 amino acids. V was clipped by 6 bases and J by 1 base, with 17 bases between them. Sequencing input: blood. The sequence was obtained from a woman aged 60 to 75 in good health. The chain joins TRBV5-1 to TRBJ1-5; no clear D. CDR3 loop: CASNLPLPISNQPQHF. CDR3 nucleotides: TGCGCCAGCAACCTACCCCTCCCGATAAGCAATCAGCCCCAGCATTTT.